The text below deals with one T cell receptor beta chain. Which antigen it targets is not known. Base qualities are missing; no much larger clone stands one base away. The same CDR3 can be traced to other DNA sequences in this sample. The data are from a study of shared clonotypes between healthy human individuals (TCRdb year 2020). Some background on the complete study: A few men and a couple of women, aged 18 to 49 years, made up the cohort. For each donor, CD4 naive and CD4 memory were each run on three plates, CD8 naive on two plates, and CD8 memory on one plate. The study deeply sequenced blood TCR repertoires of five healthy adults to estimate repertoire size and the extent of clonotype sharing between individuals. To increase sequencing depth and limit assay-specific biases, TCR repertoire library preparation and sequencing were carried out by different laboratories using diverse techniques. Per donor, leukapheresis produced somewhere between about 0.94 and 8.9 billion PBMCs.

Study-level results and caveats: Sharing across a few donors was observed for roughly 5% of naive CD4, about 3.2% of naive CD8, 2% to 2.5% of memory CD4, and 0.4% of memory CD8 clonotypes. Clonotypes shared by all four sorted-subset donors showed higher generation probabilities than non-shared clonotypes. Naive subsets generally had larger estimated clonotype richness than memory subsets did. Sampling was restricted to blood, and TCR repertoires in tissue are likely to differ from TCR repertoires in blood. The genetic and exposure-history diversity represented was limited by the small number of donors. Even with the large sequencing depth, rarefaction of the sorted-subset datasets indicated that sequencing was incomplete. Based on pairwise subsampling, the degree of clonotype sharing among donors was expected to be affected by sequencing depth.

Germline trimming amounts to 3 bases on V and 0 bases on J, with 4 as the count of junction bases outside the gene matches. The CDR3, cysteine through phenylalanine, is 17 amino acids long. CDR3 DNA only is kept here, 51 bases in frame from base 1. The germline V gene encodes CDR1 SGHRS and CDR2 YFSETQ. Healthy HIV-negative adults with no recently reported acute infections or vaccinations were included as donors. Only Caucasian adults living in Nashville, Tennessee, USA were represented among the donors. CD4+ T cells were enriched through magnetic negative selection, after which naive cells were positively selected on CD45RA and the remaining negative fraction served as the memory subset. Blood was obtained by leukapheresis, after which PBMCs were separated by Ficoll-Histopaque density gradient centrifugation and cryopreserved in liquid nitrogen vapor phase. Analytical flow cytometry was used to check the purity and quantity of every magnetically sorted T cell population. Genomic DNA was isolated from each sorted fraction and quantified by UV absorbance on a Nanodrop 2000c.

Using the deep immunoSEQ assay, multiplex PCR amplified TCR CDR3 regions from genomic DNA. Genomic DNA extracted from each cell subset was distributed evenly over all wells of several immunoSEQ 96-well plates, and each plate served as one replicate. Each replicate PCR for sorted subsets received around 200 ng genomic DNA, equal to some 32,000 T cell genomes. Purified libraries were quantified with a Qubit 3.0 fluorometer, sized on a Bioanalyzer 2100, and re-quantified with the KAPA Library Quantification kit. Each immunoSEQ 96-well plate was sequenced on its own single-read 150-cycle Illumina NextSeq 550 flow cell. The published analysis was carried out like this. Because only junctional sequences without quality scores were contained in the immunoSEQ output, filtering matching that applied to full-length reads could not be performed. To assign V/J genes and CDR3, sequences were annotated against IMGT germline references using PyIR, a Python wrapper for IgBLAST v1.9. Reads were removed for weak V/J assignments (E-value above 1e-6), missing CDR3, stop codons, out-of-frame junctions, or ambiguous translated residues. V3J clonotypes were defined as sequences sharing the same inferred V gene, J gene, and CDR3 amino acid sequence. The percentage overlap between two repertoires was calculated by dividing the number of shared unique clonotypes by the size of the smaller repertoire. RTK rarefaction, the Chao1 estimator, and Recon v2.1 estimates of unobserved clonotypes were used to assess repertoire richness. Generation probabilities for all TCRbeta clonotypes obtained by the gDNA method from a handful of donors were computed using OLGA. TCRdb's version of the immuneACCESS table is confined to in-frame rearrangements and falls short of the full clone set. An unresolved V gene accounts for under half of the shortfall where checked; the remainder is of unknown origin. V, J and clone size derive from that table, while D and trimming were established from the DNA sequence. The table for this sample lists around 2.1 million clones; approximately 94% of them were counted only once. The top ten clonotypes cover 0.1% to 0.15% of the sample.

This clonotype was obtained from a man younger than 35 in good health. The sample consisted of naive CD4+ T cells sorted from blood. In light of the paper, this sample's cell subset or site label describes: CD45RA+ positively selected. Recombination linked TRBV5-1 to TRBJ2-7; 15 of the junction bases match TRBD2. CDR3 protein: CASSSGTSGRSSYEQYF. In nucleotide form, the sequence is TGCGCCAGCAGCTCCGGGACTAGCGGGAGGTCCTCCTACGAGCAGTACTTC.